The clone carrying this TCR beta chain occurred a few times. No antigen is known for it. Method: immunoSEQ multiplex PCR; TCRdb's copy keeps in-frame clones and lacks some. The table shows 140,000 to 150,000 clones, with roughly 92% occurring only once. These data come from a study of T cell responses to AZD1222 COVID-19 vaccine. Findings and caveats of the study: Donor demographics were predominantly white British with a female majority; clonal diversity may be underestimated. The study identified only six AZD1222 recipients as seropositive at baseline.

CDR3 length equals 13 residues. V was trimmed by 8 bases and J by 3 bases, leaving 13 bases between them. CDR1 is MNHEY, CDR2 SVGAGI, per germline. This sequence originates from an adult in good health. The specimen was peripheral blood, collected on day 0 of AZD1222 vaccination. The chain has TRBV6-5 and TRBJ1-2, with D perhaps TRBD1 (5 bases). Here the CDR3 reads CASRQRWDYGYTF. CDR3 coding DNA: TGTGCCAGCCGACAGCGATGGGACTATGGCTACACCTTC.